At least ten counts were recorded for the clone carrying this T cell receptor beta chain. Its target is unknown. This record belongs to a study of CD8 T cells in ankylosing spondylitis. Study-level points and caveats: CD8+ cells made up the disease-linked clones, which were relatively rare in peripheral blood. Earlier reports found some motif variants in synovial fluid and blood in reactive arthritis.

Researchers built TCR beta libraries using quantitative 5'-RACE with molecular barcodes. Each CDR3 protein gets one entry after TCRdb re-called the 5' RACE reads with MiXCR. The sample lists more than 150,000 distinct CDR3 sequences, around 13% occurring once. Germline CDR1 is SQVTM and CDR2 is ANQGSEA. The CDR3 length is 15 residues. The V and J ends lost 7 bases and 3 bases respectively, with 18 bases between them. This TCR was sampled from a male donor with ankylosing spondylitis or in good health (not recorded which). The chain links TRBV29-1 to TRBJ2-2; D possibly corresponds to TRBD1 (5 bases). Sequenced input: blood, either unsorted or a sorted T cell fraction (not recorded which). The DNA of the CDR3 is TGCAGCGCCATCCAGGGTACACCTGACACCGGGGAGCTGTTTTTT. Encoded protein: CSAIQGTPDTGELFF.